This T cell receptor (beta chain) was sequenced in a study of T-cell reconstitution after alpha-beta-depleted transplantation in children. Between the trimmed V and J ends, which lost 0 bases and 7 bases, there was a span of 15 bases. Germline CDR1 WSHSY, CDR2 SAAADI. This CDR3 has 15 residues. This clonotype was detected only a few times. The antigen remains unidentified. Study results and limitations: About two months after transplant, alpha-beta T cells reportedly came from several hundred expanded graft clones. From newly produced T cells came most of the T-cell counts and diversity one year after transplant. Surviving recipient T cells and thymic progenitors accounted for the high day-60 TCRbeta diversity observed in some patients.

Unique molecular identifiers were incorporated into the prepared TCRbeta library. TCRdb itself ran the PCR reads through MiXCR, one entry per CDR3 protein. This sample yields about 980,000 distinct CDR3 sequences, of which roughly 29% are seen a single time; roughly 30% belongs to the top ten. The chain is built from TRBV10-2 and TRBJ1-2; tentatively, D is TRBD1 (6 bases). The material sequenced was PBMCs, mostly from graft donor cells, taken 360 days after TCRalphabeta/CD19-depleted stem cell transplant. The source is a boy in the first two years of life who had a stem cell transplant for SCID, so the T cells may come from the graft donor. The CDR3 DNA is TGCGCCAGCAGTGAGTCAAAGACCAGGGGAGCTGGCTACACCTTC. Protein sequence: CASSESKTRGAGYTF.